Listed below are T cell receptor beta chains from one sample, sequenced in a study of long-term antiretroviral therapy in people with HIV. Here immunoSEQ multiplex PCR was the method, and the copy in TCRdb shows in-frame clones only, minus some. The sample lists fewer than 25,000 clones, 65% to 90% occurring once. The sample consisted of unsorted PBMCs, taken at the start of antiretroviral therapy, before treatment. The receptors here all came from a woman between 18 and 29 years old with HIV. Both conserved end residues are part of each CDR3. A row's size may be missing; if present it is once, few, many or a size class.

j_call | clone_size | v_call | cdr3_aa
TRBJ1-4 | - | TRBV6-6 | CASSYPPDVREKLFF
TRBJ2-7 | - | TRBV4-2 | CASSQARGKNPYEQYF
TRBJ2-1 | - | TRBV4-2 | CASRKGTSGYNEQFF
TRBJ2-7 | - | TRBV28 | CASSLTGLAEAYEQYF
TRBJ2-7 | - | TRBV7-9 | CASSPLDSYEQYF
TRBJ2-5 | - | TRBV10-3 | CAISRGGEETQYF
TRBJ1-3 | - | TRBV30 | CAWSTPLYTIYF
TRBJ1-2 | - | TRBV6-5 | CASSYQDRGGYGYTF
TRBJ1-4 | - | TRBV19 | CAVILNEKLFF
TRBJ2-2 | - | TRBV7-8 | CASSLDRVGNTGELFF
TRBJ2-2 | few | TRBV7-9 | CASLAATPGELFF
TRBJ1-6 | - | TRBV7-2 | CASSPFGTGNNSPLHF
TRBJ2-4 | - | TRBV5-4 | CASSLGGAEGGIQYF
TRBJ2-1 | - | TRBV29-1 | CSVEDGGSNANEQFF
TRBJ2-1 | - | TRBV5-6 | CASRPSWRDPFAEQFF
TRBJ1-4 | - | TRBV4-3 | CASSQDGNRGQGEKLFF
TRBJ2-3 | - | TRBV5-1 | CASSFDRVTDTQYF
TRBJ1-6 | - | TRBV19 | CASSTGGTGRDYNSPLHF
TRBJ1-1 | medium-sized | TRBV11-2 | CASSLWGNTEAFF
TRBJ2-7 | - | TRBV7-9 | CASSSRDGAGEQYF
TRBJ1-2 | - | TRBV9 | CASSAGVQARGGYTF
TRBJ1-1 | - | TRBV6-6 | CASTADSPMNTEAFF
TRBJ1-2 | - | TRBV5-4 | CASSVDRIDYGYTF
TRBJ2-1 | - | TRBV6-1 | CASSSYSSYNEQFF
TRBJ2-4 | once | TRBV29-1 | CSVGDRVGIQYF
TRBJ1-5 | few | TRBV19 | CASSGEAGQPQHF
TRBJ2-1 | - | TRBV7-3 | CASSPYSARSYNEQFF